These T cell receptor beta chains were read from a single sample in a study of blood T cell repertoires in COVID-19. Produced via immunoSEQ multiplex PCR; TCRdb's table is partial and in-frame only. The data contain around 100,000 clones, 82% of them singletons. The specimen sequenced was peripheral blood. The receptors here all came from a man between 65 and 85 years old with acute or convalescent COVID-19. The CDR3 runs from the conserved cysteine through the conserved F or W. Each record gives: V gene, clone size, CDR3 protein. Some rows have no size entry. The others give once, few or many, or a class for an expanded clone.

TRBV18	.	CASSPPSGQRTDTQYF
TRBV5-1	.	CASSTGRENTEAFF
TRBV10-1	once	CASSLSGNTEAFF
TRBV7-9	once	CASSFTRGSSYEQYF
TRBV9	.	CASSVDEGSYNEQFF
TRBV2	once	CASSDDGGAQFF
TRBV3-1/TRBV3-2	.	CASSQGPTEAFF
TRBV5-5	.	CASSRTSGADEQYF
TRBV9	.	CASSVDTGSDTQYF
TRBV5-1	.	CASGLGQSNTGELFF
TRBV3-1/TRBV3-2	.	CASSQLRGTGELFF
TRBV30	.	CAWSLWGQSTDTQYF
TRBV7-9	.	CASSLNSRTDTQYF
TRBV9	once	CASSAAGRGANVLTF
TRBV19	few	CASSIRRGAGNQPQHF
TRBV10-3	.	CAIQGAQWTEAFF
TRBV6-5	.	CASSFLQASNTEAFF
TRBV2	.	CASSAEAAGANVLTF
TRBV3-1/TRBV3-2	.	CASSPRIKMDNSPLHF
TRBV9	few	CASSVSGNNSPLHF
TRBV6-5	.	CASSYLGEQYF
TRBV19	.	CASSLQAGGVTDTQYF
TRBV19	.	CASSKAGGINYNEQFF
TRBV24-1	.	CATSVSGYGNQPQHF
TRBV10-3	.	CAIRTGITDYGYTF
TRBV6-4	.	CASSASVSTGSPRTGELFF
TRBV25-1	once	CASSLVSGGYTGELFF
TRBV19	.	CASSITGTGNTEAFF